Presented here are 4 T cell receptor beta chains from one specimen sequenced in a study of molecular identifiers for immune sequencing clone quantification. MiXCR, applied by TCRdb to the PCR reads, yields one record per CDR3 protein. The repertoire holds 550,000 to 750,000 distinct CDR3 sequences, with roughly 21% as singletons. Sequencing input: naive CD8+ T cells from blood, with Jurkat cell RNA spiked in. Described subset: FACS-sorted CD8+CD4-CCR7+CD45RA+ naive T cells. These TCRs come from a human donor in good health. Some libraries in this study had Jurkat cell RNA spiked in.

Ten or more counts support this clonotype. The genes are TRBV6-5 and TRBJ2-3, with D unclear. The CDR3 extends over 16 amino acids. The ends were cut back, 6 bases at V and 2 bases at J, with 18 bases in the middle. Germline assignment: CDR1 MNHEY and CDR2 SVGAGI. The CDR3 DNA reads TGTGCCAGCAGCCACGAGTCCCGACGGATCACAGATACGCAGTATTTT. This gives the protein CASSHESRRITDTQYF.

As concerns this clonotype: Possible read error: a much larger clone is one base away. Without the conserved terminal phenylalanine or tryptophan, this CDR3 likely stems from a read error. The rearrangement uses TRBV7-9 and TRBJ1-5; 7 bases agree with TRBD1. Trimming removed 4 bases from V and 3 bases from J; junction bases left unmatched: 9. CDR1 and CDR2 from the germline V gene are SEHNR and FQNEAQ (reference sequence). The CDR3 runs 16 residues. The CDR3 sequence: CASSSNRDSYNQPQHS. The CDR3 DNA reads as TGTGCCAGCAGCTCAAACCGGGACAGTTACAATCAGCCCCAGCATTCT.

This clonotype was detected many times. The chain carries TRBV7-3 and TRBJ2-1; 13 bases line up with TRBD2. The trim removed 2 bases at V and 5 bases at J, leaving 9 bases unmatched. Germline CDR1 and CDR2: SGHTA and FQGTGA. The CDR3 runs 18 residues. CDR3 DNA: TGTGCCAGCAGCTTATCTCCCCCACTAGCGGGAGGGGACAATGAGCAGTTCTTC. This codes for CASSLSPPLAGGDNEQFF.

Ten or more counts support this clonotype. It is unclear where the CDR3 begins or ends on the DNA, so no DNA is shown, and the CDR3 is as TCRdb lists it. This sequence joins TRBV7-5 and TRBJ1-1; the table assigns TRBD1, which was not confirmed against the DNA. TRBV7-5 is designated a pseudogene. From its first to its last residue, the CDR3 has 18 amino acids. This chain's CDR3 is CISVPEAVGQDGHTEAFF.